This TCR beta chain was profiled in a study of post-analysis software for immune sequencing data. At the level of the study: The study covered relapsing-remitting, secondary progressive and progressive-relapsing courses of multiple sclerosis.

Study-level points and caveats: Compared with controls, patients showed significantly lower normalized Chao1 diversity. Patients showed TRBV5-6, TRBV5-1 and TRBV20-1 among roughly 5 TRBV segments more frequent than in controls. F measure showed strong co-clustering of same-batch samples.

Tagging with unique molecular identifiers was a feature of the TCR beta cDNA libraries. Out of roughly 0.85 to 10 million T cells, about 510,000 cDNA molecules were generated. TCRdb independently ran MiXCR on the PCR reads; one entry per CDR3 protein. The table records 700,000 to 800,000 distinct CDR3 sequences, 30% of them present only once. Germline lookup yields CDR1 SGHTA and CDR2 FQGNSA. The CDR3 has 17 amino acids. V lost 0 bases and J 0 bases, leaving 9 bases between the germline ends. Remarks on this clonotype: The antigen is undetermined.

This sequence joins TRBV7-2 and TRBJ2-6; D unclear. The sample was blood. The TCR comes from a girl between 5 and 17 years old with multiple sclerosis. This CDR3 reads CASSLAYSSSGANVLTF. In nucleotides, the CDR3 is TGTGCCAGCAGCTTAGCGTATTCCAGCTCTGGGGCCAACGTCCTGACTTTC.